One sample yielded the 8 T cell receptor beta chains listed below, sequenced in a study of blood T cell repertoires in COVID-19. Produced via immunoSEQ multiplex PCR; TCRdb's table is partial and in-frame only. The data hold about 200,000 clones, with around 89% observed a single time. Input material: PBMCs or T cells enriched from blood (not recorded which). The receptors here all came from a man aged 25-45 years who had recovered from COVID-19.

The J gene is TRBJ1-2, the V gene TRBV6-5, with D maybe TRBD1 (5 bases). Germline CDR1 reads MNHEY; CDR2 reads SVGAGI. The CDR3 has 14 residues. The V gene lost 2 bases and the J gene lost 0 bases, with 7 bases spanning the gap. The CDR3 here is CASSYGAPNYGYTF. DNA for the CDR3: TGTGCCAGCAGTTACGGGGCACCTAACTATGGCTACACCTTC.

The CDR3 DNA reads TGTGCCAGCAGTCCGAGGACTTGGTATGAAAGCTACGAGCAGTACTTC. Translated: CASSPRTWYESYEQYF. V usage is TRBV27 and J usage is TRBJ2-7; possible D gene TRBD2, 5 bases. The CDR3 length is 16 residues. Per germline, CDR1 MNHEY and CDR2 SMNVEV (reference sequence). With 5 bases removed from V and 3 bases from J, the gap between germline ends came to 20 bases.

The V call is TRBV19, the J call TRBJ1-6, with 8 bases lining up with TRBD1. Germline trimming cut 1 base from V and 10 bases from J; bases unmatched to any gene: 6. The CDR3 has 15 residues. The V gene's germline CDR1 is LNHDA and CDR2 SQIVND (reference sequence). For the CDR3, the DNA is TGTGCCAGTAGTATAGTTGGACAGGGACGGTCACCCCTCCACTTT. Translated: CASSIVGQGRSPLHF.

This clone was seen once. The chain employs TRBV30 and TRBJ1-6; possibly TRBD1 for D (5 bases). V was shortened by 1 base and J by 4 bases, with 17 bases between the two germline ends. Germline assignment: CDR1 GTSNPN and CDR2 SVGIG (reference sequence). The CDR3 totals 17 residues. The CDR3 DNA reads TGTGCCTGGAGTGACTACGCTGGGACTGATTATAATTCACCCCTCCACTTT. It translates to CAWSDYAGTDYNSPLHF. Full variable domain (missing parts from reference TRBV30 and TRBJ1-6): SQTIHQWPATLVQPVGSPLSLECTVEGTSNPNLYWYRQAAGRGLQLLFYSVGIGQISSEVPQNLSASRPQDRQFILSSKKLLLSDSGFYLCAWSDYAGTDYNSPLHFGNGTRLTVT.

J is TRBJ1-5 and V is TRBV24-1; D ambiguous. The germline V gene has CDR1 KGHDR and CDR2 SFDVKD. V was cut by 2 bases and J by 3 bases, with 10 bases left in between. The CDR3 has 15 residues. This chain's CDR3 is CATSDSGIINQPQHF. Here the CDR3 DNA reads TGTGCCACCAGTGATTCCGGGATAATCAATCAGCCCCAGCATTTT.

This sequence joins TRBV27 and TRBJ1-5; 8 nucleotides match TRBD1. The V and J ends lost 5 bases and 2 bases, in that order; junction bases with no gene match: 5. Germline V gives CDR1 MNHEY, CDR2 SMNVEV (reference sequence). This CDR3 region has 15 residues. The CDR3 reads CASSIDRGGNQPQHF. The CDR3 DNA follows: TGTGCCAGCAGTATTGACAGGGGAGGCAATCAGCCCCAGCATTTT.

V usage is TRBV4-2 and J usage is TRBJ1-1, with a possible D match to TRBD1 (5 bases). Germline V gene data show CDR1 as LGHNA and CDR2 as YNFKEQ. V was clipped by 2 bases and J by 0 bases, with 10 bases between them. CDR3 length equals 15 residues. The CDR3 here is CASSQTTVLNTEAFF. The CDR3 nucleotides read TGTGCCAGCAGCCAAACGACAGTATTGAACACTGAAGCTTTCTTT.

CDR3 coding DNA: TGTGCCAGCGGCCCGCTAGCGGGAAGGGGTGAGCAGTTCTTC. This translates into CASGPLAGRGEQFF. This rearrangement joins TRBV7-9 to TRBJ2-1, with 9 bases that match TRBD2. Germline CDR1 is SEHNR and CDR2 is FQNEAQ (reference sequence). The CDR3 covers 14 residues. V lost 8 bases to trimming and J lost 9 bases; unmatched junction nucleotides: 11.